What follows are 23 T cell receptor beta chains derived from one specimen sequenced in a study of T cell repertoires in cytomegalovirus infection. One entry per CDR3 protein results from TCRdb running MiXCR on the reads. In the table there are roughly 640,000 distinct CDR3 sequences, about 24% of which are singletons. The specimen sequenced was CD8+ T cells from PBMCs. These receptor sequences come from a human donor in good health (CMV status not recorded). Some clones in this sample may be carry-over from other donors' samples.

The chain recombines TRBV28 with TRBJ2-7; D might be TRBD1 (5 bases). Germline lookup yields CDR1 MDHEN and CDR2 SYDVKM. This CDR3 contains 14 residues. Between the trimmed V and J ends, which lost 5 bases and 0 bases, there was a span of 11 bases. This chain's CDR3 is CASSVEGDSYEQYV. The DNA of the CDR3 is TGTGCCAGCAGTGTCGAAGGGGACTCCTACGAGCAGTACGTC.

The chain carries TRBV2 and TRBJ2-1; the D gene is possibly TRBD1 (6 bases). The CDR3 consists of 12 residues. The germline gives CDR1 SNHLY, CDR2 FYNNEI. The V gene lost 8 bases and the J gene lost 4 bases, with 9 bases spanning the gap. The CDR3 DNA sequence: TGTGCCAGCGAACAGGGATACAATGAGCAGTTCTTC. Its protein product is CASEQGYNEQFF.

This clonotype occurred a few times. V usage is TRBV7-9 and J usage is TRBJ2-5, with D possibly TRBD2 on 6 matching bases. V lost 4 bases to trimming and J lost 3 bases, with 12 bases between them. CDR1 SEHNR and CDR2 FQNEAQ come from the germline V gene (reference sequence). This CDR3 is built from 14 residues. The CDR3 DNA reads as TGTGCCAGCAGCTGGGGAGGCGCGGAAGAGACCCAGTACTTC. Translating gives CASSWGGAEETQYF.

This clonotype was observed a single time. V and J are TRBV19 and TRBJ1-4; D possibly corresponds to TRBD1 (5 bases). This CDR3 region has 15 residues. V was shortened by 4 bases and J by 10 bases, with 19 bases between the two germline ends. Germline-derived CDR1 and CDR2 are LNHDA and SQIVND (reference sequence). The CDR3: CASSRTRGAVGKLFF. In DNA form, the CDR3 reads TGTGCCAGTAGTAGAACTAGGGGTGCCGTAGGAAAACTGTTTTTT.

The V call is TRBV2, the J call TRBJ2-7; 8 nucleotides align to TRBD1. Germline lookup yields CDR1 SNHLY and CDR2 FYNNEI. J was trimmed by 3 bases and V by 10 bases; bases with no gene match: 5. The CDR3 spans 12 residues. The CDR3 protein is CATRTGHYEQYF. CDR3 sequence (DNA): TGTGCCACAAGGACAGGGCACTACGAGCAGTACTTC.

The sample holds a few counts of this clonotype. DNA of the CDR3: TGCAGTGCTAGTGCGCACCTGGTCGTCACTGAAGCTTTCTTT. This sequence encodes CSASAHLVVTEAFF. The V and J genes are TRBV20-1 and TRBJ1-1, with unresolved D. The CDR3 spans 14 residues. The V gene lost 3 bases and the J gene lost 4 bases, with 15 bases spanning the gap. Germline-derived CDR1 and CDR2 are DFQATT and SNEGSKA (reference sequence).

DNA for the CDR3: TGCAGCGTTGAAAGAGGAGCGGGGGGGCCCTACAATGAGCAGTTCTTC. It is translated as CSVERGAGGPYNEQFF. This chain joins TRBV29-1 and TRBJ2-1; 10 bases map to TRBD2. Germline V CDR1 and CDR2: SQVTM, ANQGSEA. The CDR3 is 16 amino acids. Losses at the gene ends were 2 bases for V and 2 bases for J; bases not matched to a gene: 6.

Worth noting for this clonotype: An end of the junction does not agree with germline; a read error may underlie this. The rearrangement joins TRBV10-3 to TRBJ1-1; 9 bases fit TRBD1. Germline V lookup: CDR1 ENHRY, CDR2 SYGVKD. The CDR3 contains 14 residues. CDR3 sequence reads: CAIRGTGMETEAFF. The CDR3 nucleotides are TGTGCCATCAGAGGGACAGGGATGGAAACTGAAGCTTTCTTC.

There are many counts of this clonotype. The chain is built from TRBV28 and TRBJ2-3; 11 bases agree with TRBD2. The CDR3 consists of 19 residues. The J segment lost 1 base and the V segment lost 1 base, leaving 10 bases of the junction unmatched. The germline V gene has CDR1 MDHEN and CDR2 SYDVKM. Here the CDR3 reads CASSLYSSGGPGGTDTQYF. The CDR3 nucleotides are TGTGCCAGCAGTTTATATTCTAGCGGGGGGCCCGGGGGCACAGATACGCAGTATTTT.

This clonotype was picked up many times. CDR3 bases: TGTGCCAGCAGCTTAGTAGGGCAGGGAGTGACCTACGAGCAGTACGTC. Its translation is CASSLVGQGVTYEQYV. The gene calls are TRBV7-8 and TRBJ2-7; D assignment may be TRBD1 or TRBD2 (5 bases each). This CDR3 has 16 residues. CDR1 SGHVS and CDR2 FQNEAQ come from the germline V gene. V was pared by 1 base and J by 2 bases, with 15 bases between.

This clonotype was observed at least ten times. J is TRBJ1-1 and V is TRBV27, with D hard to call. V lost 1 base and J lost 4, with 7 bases in between. CDR1 is MNHEY, CDR2 SMNVEV, per germline (reference sequence). This CDR3 has 13 amino acids. The CDR3 coding sequence is TGTGCCAGCAGTTTATATGGGCCCACTGAAGCTTTCTTT. Protein product: CASSLYGPTEAFF.

This clonotype occurred many times. The genes are TRBV7-2 and TRBJ2-3; D remains unclear. Trimming cost V 5 bases and J 8 bases, with 11 bases left between them. This CDR3 region has 12 residues. Germline assignment: CDR1 SGHTA and CDR2 FQGNSA. Written as DNA, the CDR3 is TGTGCCAGCAGCCTGGATTGGCCTACGCAGTATTTT. This codes for CASSLDWPTQYF.

This clonotype was detected only a few times. The chain uses TRBV4-1 and TRBJ1-2; a possible D gene is TRBD1 (6 bases). This CDR3 region has 15 residues. V lost 3 bases, J lost 5 bases, and 16 bases lay in between. Looked up from germline, CDR1 is MGHRA and CDR2 is YSYEKL. CDR3 coding DNA: TGCGCCAGCAGCCAGGCCGCAGGGGATTATTATGGCTACACCTTC. Translated: CASSQAAGDYYGYTF.

This clonotype occurred many times. The chain recombines TRBV7-6 with TRBJ2-2; D gene ambiguous. From germline, CDR1 is SGHVS and CDR2 FNYEAQ. V shed 5 bases and J shed 4 bases, with 11 bases lying between them. The CDR3 runs to 14 residues. CDR3 bases: TGTGCCAGCAGCCTCCGAACCGGCACCGGGGAGCTGTTTTTT. Translation gives CASSLRTGTGELFF.

V gene TRBV6-5 combines with J gene TRBJ2-1, with D unclear. CDR1 and CDR2 from the germline V gene are MNHEY and SVGAGI. V was clipped by 5 bases and J by 7 bases, with 9 bases between them. CDR3 size: 12 residues. The CDR3 loop is CASSDGMNEQFF. The CDR3 DNA follows: TGTGCCAGCAGTGACGGAATGAATGAGCAGTTCTTC.

The chain joins TRBV4-1 to TRBJ2-2, with D unresolved. The CDR3 length is 14 residues. V was clipped by 0 bases and J by 8 bases, with 10 bases between them. CDR1 and CDR2 from the germline V gene are MGHRA and YSYEKL. The CDR3 DNA follows: TGCGCCAGCAGCCAAGATGATTTGATTGGGGAGCTGTTTTTT. Translated, it gives CASSQDDLIGELFF.

To note about this clonotype: A much larger clone differs by one base, so this may be a read error. V is TRBV7-2 and J is TRBJ1-1, with D perhaps TRBD1 (5 bases). The germline V gene encodes CDR1 SGHTA and CDR2 FQGNSA. This CDR3 has 12 residues. CDR3 sequence reads: CVSGATNTEAFF. CDR3 bases: TGTGTCAGCGGGGCGACGAACACTGAAGCTTTCTTT.

The chain uses TRBV7-6 and TRBJ2-1, with TRBD2 as a possible D gene (6 bases). Germline lookup yields CDR1 SGHVS and CDR2 FNYEAQ. The CDR3 runs to 13 residues. V was clipped by 5 bases and J by 9 bases, with 14 bases between them. CDR3 DNA: TGTGCCAGCAGCCCCCCGGGAGTCGGTGAGCAGTTCTTC. Translating it yields CASSPPGVGEQFF.

In this sample, this clonotype turned up a few times. The rearrangement links TRBV27 to TRBJ2-1; 10 bases match TRBD1. CDR1 and CDR2 (germline): MNHEY, SMNVEV (reference sequence). The V gene end was trimmed by 3 bases and the J gene end by 8 bases; junction bases not matched to a gene: 10. CDR3 length: 16 residues. The CDR3 DNA follows: TGTGCCAGCAGTTTGGGGGTGACAGGGGGCTTTTATGAGCAGTTCTTC. Translation: CASSLGVTGGFYEQFF.

This clonotype was seen a few times. The rearrangement joins TRBV5-1 to TRBJ2-7, with a weak D call TRBD2 (5 bases). The V gene lost 0 bases and the J gene lost 3 bases, with 7 bases spanning the gap. Germline-derived CDR1 and CDR2 are SGHRS and YFSETQ. The CDR3 consists of 13 residues. CDR3 sequence: CASSLDGLYEQYV. In DNA form, the CDR3 reads TGCGCCAGCAGCTTGGACGGACTCTACGAGCAGTACGTC.

This clonotype was detected many times. In nucleotides, the CDR3 is TGTGCCACCAGCAGGTCCCGGGGGAACACTGAAGCTTTCTTT. It yields the protein CATSRSRGNTEAFF. The rearrangement joins TRBV15 to TRBJ1-1; no firm D call. This CDR3 contains 14 residues. Trimming removed 3 bases at V and 1 base at J, with 9 bases between. Germline V gene sequence: CDR1 LNHNV, CDR2 YYDKDF (reference sequence).

V usage is TRBV25-1 and J usage is TRBJ1-2, with 7 positions matching TRBD1. CDR3 size: 12 residues. Germline V gene data show CDR1 as MGHDK and CDR2 as SYGVNS. Germline trimming cut 6 bases from V and 12 bases from J; bases unmatched to any gene: 10. The CDR3 region has the DNA TGTGCCAGCAGCGATTACACAGGGGTGGACACCTTC. Translating gives CASSDYTGVDTF.

V gene TRBV28 combines with J gene TRBJ2-1; 7 positions agree with TRBD1. Germline CDR1 MDHEN, CDR2 SYDVKM. There are 13 residues in the CDR3. V lost 3 bases, J lost 8 bases, and 4 bases stayed unmatched. DNA for the CDR3: TGTGCCAGCAGTTTCATACAGGGGCATGAGCAGTTCTTC. Its protein product is CASSFIQGHEQFF.